The 31 T cell receptor beta chains reported below all come from one sample, sequenced in a study of technical replicates of blood from several donors. TCRdb's table, derived via immunoSEQ multiplex PCR, lists solely in-frame clones and lacks some. The sample holds 75,000 to 90,000 clones, 93% seen once. The sample was T cells isolated from PBMCs. These receptors were collected from a human donor in good health.

Written as DNA, the CDR3 is TGCGCCAGCAGCTCCGGGACTAGCGGGAGGGCCCTCTACGAGCAGTACTTC. Its protein product is CASSSGTSGRALYEQYF. The genes are TRBV5-1 and TRBJ2-7, with 16 nucleotides matching TRBD2. Germline CDR1 and CDR2: SGHRS and YFSETQ. The length of the CDR3 is 17 residues. The ends lost 3 bases at V and 3 bases at J; junction bases unmatched: 6.

The chain recombines TRBV2 with TRBJ2-3; 12 bases are a match to TRBD2. This CDR3 contains 17 residues. In germline, CDR1 is SNHLY, CDR2 FYNNEI. Trimming removed 7 bases from V and 1 base from J; junction bases left unmatched: 9. CDR3 sequence reads: CASNRLAGAQGTDTQYF. CDR3 nucleotide sequence: TGTGCCAGCAATCGACTAGCGGGGGCCCAGGGCACAGATACGCAGTATTTT.

The J gene is TRBJ2-3, the V gene TRBV7-9, with 8 bases that match TRBD2. This CDR3 has 16 amino acids. Germline trimming cut 1 base from V and 1 base from J; bases unmatched to any gene: 4. CDR1 and CDR2 from the germline V gene are SEHNR and FQNEAQ (reference sequence). CDR3 DNA: TGTGCCAGCAGCTTAGACCTAGCGGGCCGCACAGATACGCAGTATTTT. This translates into CASSLDLAGRTDTQYF.

The chain has TRBV28 and TRBJ2-1, with 7 positions matching TRBD2. The CDR3 extends over 18 amino acids. With V trimmed by 4 bases and J by 4 bases, 16 bases remained unmatched. Germline lookup yields CDR1 MDHEN and CDR2 SYDVKM. Here the CDR3 reads CASSSSTSGLVAYNEQFF. The CDR3 DNA sequence: TGTGCCAGCAGTTCGTCCACATCAGGACTAGTGGCATACAATGAGCAGTTCTTC.

This sequence joins TRBV2 and TRBJ2-7; weak D call: TRBD2 (7 bases). V was cut by 8 bases and J by 3 bases, with 11 bases left in between. The CDR3 runs 12 residues. Germline lookup yields CDR1 SNHLY and CDR2 FYNNEI. DNA of the CDR3: TGTGCCAGCCTAAGGGGGGGCTACGAGCAGTACTTC. This codes for CASLRGGYEQYF.

The gene calls are TRBV5-1 and TRBJ2-1; 8 bases are a match to TRBD1. The CDR3 runs to 16 residues. Per germline, CDR1 SGHRS and CDR2 YFSETQ. The J segment lost 2 bases and the V segment lost 4 bases, leaving 8 bases of the junction unmatched. Here the CDR3 reads CASSRLNRGAYNEQFF. The CDR3 bases are TGCGCCAGCAGCCGCCTCAACAGGGGGGCCTACAATGAGCAGTTCTTC.

V gene TRBV10-3 combines with J gene TRBJ2-7; D remains ambiguous. CDR3 length: 11 residues. The V end was cut by 1 base, the J end by 5 bases, with 3 bases between. CDR1 is ENHRY, CDR2 SYGVKD, per germline. The CDR3 DNA is TGTGCCATCAGTGAGTTAGACGAGCAGTACTTC. It encodes CAISELDEQYF.

The sample holds one count of this clone. J is TRBJ2-7 and V is TRBV23-1; D is undetermined. TRBV23-1 is reported as an ORF; its role is uncertain. This CDR3 comprises 16 residues. V lost 0 bases and J 0 bases, leaving 12 bases between the germline ends. In nucleotides, the CDR3 is TGCGCCAGCAGTCAATCTGGCAGCGTGAGCTCCTACGAGCAGTACTTC. Amino acids: CASSQSGSVSSYEQYF.

The rearrangement links TRBV6-4 to TRBJ2-5, with TRBD2 matching 8 bases. Germline trimming cut 2 bases from V and 0 bases from J; bases unmatched to any gene: 5. Germline CDR1 is MRHNA and CDR2 is SNTAGT. CDR3 size: 16 residues. The CDR3: CASSDVAGPYQETQYF. The CDR3, as DNA: TGTGCCAGCAGTGACGTAGCGGGACCGTACCAAGAGACCCAGTACTTC.

This clone occurred once. The rearrangement joins TRBV6-4 to TRBJ2-5, with no clear D. CDR1 and CDR2 (germline): MRHNA, SNTAGT. This CDR3 has 11 amino acids. The V end lost 5 bases, the J end lost 6 bases, and 7 bases lay between the germline ends. CDR3 protein: CASSYCQTQYF. CDR3 bases: TGTGCCAGCAGTTATTGTCAGACCCAGTACTTC.

CDR3 protein: CATSSPGTTYEQYF. As DNA, the CDR3 is TGTGCCACCAGCAGCCCCGGGACTACCTACGAGCAGTACTTC. This chain joins TRBV15 and TRBJ2-7, with 7 bases fitting TRBD2. Unmatched junction bases numbered 4, after V lost 3 bases and J lost 2 bases. Germline-derived CDR1 and CDR2 are LNHNV and YYDKDF (reference sequence). The CDR3 loop spans 14 amino acids. Variable domain in full (rest from reference TRBV15 and TRBJ2-7): DAMVIQNPRYQVTQFGKPVTLSCSQTLNHNVMYWYQQKSSQAPKLLFHYYDKDFNNEADTPDNFQSRRPNTSFCFLDIRSPGLGDTAMYLCATSSPGTTYEQYFGPGTRLTVT.

The gene calls are TRBV6-6 and TRBJ2-5, with D hard to call. Germline V gives CDR1 MNHNY, CDR2 SVGAGI (reference sequence). The CDR3 runs to 12 residues. V dropped 1 base and J dropped 2 bases, with 2 bases sitting between them. CDR3 protein: CASSYLQETQYF. CDR3 DNA: TGTGCCAGCAGTTACTTACAAGAGACCCAGTACTTC.

The chain uses TRBV15 and TRBJ2-3, with D perhaps TRBD1 (5 bases). The CDR3 is 13 residues long. Trimming stripped 3 bases from V and 3 bases from J, with 7 bases between. The germline V gene encodes CDR1 LNHNV and CDR2 YYDKDF (reference sequence). The CDR3 DNA follows: TGTGCCACCAGCAGGAAGGGGACAGATACGCAGTATTTT. Encoded protein: CATSRKGTDTQYF. Combining the CDR3 with reference TRBV15 and TRBJ2-3 gives the whole variable domain DAMVIQNPRYQVTQFGKPVTLSCSQTLNHNVMYWYQQKSSQAPKLLFHYYDKDFNNEADTPDNFQSRRPNTSFCFLDIRSPGLGDTAMYLCATSRKGTDTQYFGPGTRLTVL.

The J gene is TRBJ1-4, the V gene TRBV27; D call uncertain. Trimming left V 1 base short and J 0 bases short, with 18 bases between. The CDR3 has 19 amino acids. Germline CDR1 is MNHEY and CDR2 is SMNVEV (reference sequence). The CDR3 sequence is CASSLWRVRMAPTNEKLFF. CDR3 in DNA: TGTGCCAGCAGTTTATGGAGGGTTAGGATGGCCCCAACTAATGAAAAACTGTTTTTT.

This chain joins TRBV28 and TRBJ1-5; 8 nucleotides agree with TRBD1. The CDR3 is 16 residues long. After removal of 6 bases from V and 5 bases from J, the junction contained 12 bases not matched to a gene. Germline V lookup: CDR1 MDHEN, CDR2 SYDVKM. CDR3 nucleotides: TGTGCCAGCAGCCTACTCCCAGGGGGCGCGGATCAGCCCCAGCATTTT. Translation: CASSLLPGGADQPQHF.

This clone appeared once. The CDR3 coding sequence is TGTGCCAGCAGCTTGGTTAGCGAGACCCAGTACTTC. It codes for CASSLVSETQYF. The gene calls are TRBV7-9 and TRBJ2-5, with D uncertain. V lost 3 bases and J lost 5, with 7 bases in between. The CDR3 has 12 residues. Germline CDR1 and CDR2: SEHNR and FQNEAQ (reference sequence).

This rearrangement joins TRBV7-9 to TRBJ2-1; 10 nucleotides agree with TRBD2. This CDR3 comprises 18 residues. Trimming removed 5 bases from V and 6 bases from J; junction bases left unmatched: 16. CDR1 is SEHNR, CDR2 FQNEAQ, per germline (reference sequence). In DNA, the CDR3 is TGTGCCAGCAGCCCCCTTAGCGTAGCGGGAGGTAGAAGCAATGAGCAGTTCTTC. Its translation is CASSPLSVAGGRSNEQFF. Filled out from reference TRBV7-9 and TRBJ2-1, the complete variable domain reads DTGVSQNPRHKITKRGQNVTFRCDPISEHNRLYWYRQTLGQGPEFLTYFQNEAQLEKSRLLSDRFSAERPKGSFSTLEIQRTEQGDSAMYLCASSPLSVAGGRSNEQFFGPGTRLTVL.

This clone has a single count. The chain combines TRBV5-1 with TRBJ2-1; 13 bases map to TRBD2. The CDR3 consists of 15 residues. Germline CDR1 and CDR2: SGHRS and YFSETQ. The J segment lost 7 bases and the V segment lost 4 bases, leaving 5 bases of the junction unmatched. The DNA of the CDR3 is TGCGCCAGCAGCCCTACACTAGCGGGAGGGAATGAGCAGTTCTTC. It translates to CASSPTLAGGNEQFF.

The chain couples TRBV30 to TRBJ1-4; possibly TRBD1 for D (5 bases). CDR3 length equals 16 residues. Germline V gives CDR1 GTSNPN, CDR2 SVGIG (reference sequence). With 0 bases removed from V and 5 bases from J, the gap between germline ends came to 16 bases. The CDR3 loop is CAWSVFLGGENEKLFF. The CDR3 DNA is TGTGCCTGGAGTGTGTTTTTGGGGGGGGAGAATGAAAAACTGTTTTTT.

The chain combines TRBV9 with TRBJ2-4; 7 bases agree with TRBD2. V was pared by 6 bases and J by 3 bases, with 9 bases of the junction left unmatched. The germline gives CDR1 SGDLS, CDR2 YYNGEE. The CDR3 extends over 15 amino acids. DNA of the CDR3: TGTGCCAGCACCCTCGGGGGGAGGAACAAAAACATTCAGTACTTC. Amino acids: CASTLGGRNKNIQYF.

Here the CDR3 reads CASSQGGKGAEQYF. In DNA, the CDR3 is TGTGCCAGCAGTCAAGGGGGGAAGGGGGCCGAGCAGTACTTC. This chain uses TRBV6-5 with TRBJ2-7; perhaps TRBD1 as D (7 bases). This CDR3 is built from 14 residues. Germline CDR1 is MNHEY and CDR2 is SVGAGI. With 5 bases removed from V and 6 bases from J, the gap between germline ends came to 17 bases.

V and J are TRBV9 and TRBJ2-3, with D possibly being TRBD2 (5 bases). The V gene lost 2 bases and the J gene lost 0 bases, with 7 bases spanning the gap. CDR1 is SGDLS, CDR2 YYNGEE, per germline. This CDR3 spans 14 amino acids. The CDR3 DNA follows: TGTGCCAGCAGCGTGACTACGAGCACAGATACGCAGTATTTT. Protein sequence: CASSVTTSTDTQYF.

The chain is built from TRBV7-9 and TRBJ2-1; D is possibly TRBD2 (6 bases). In germline, CDR1 is SEHNR, CDR2 FQNEAQ (reference sequence). This CDR3 has 13 amino acids. V lost 5 bases and J lost 8, with 13 bases in between. CDR3 sequence: CASSAGGLDEQFF. CDR3 sequence (DNA): TGTGCCAGCAGCGCCGGGGGACTCGATGAGCAGTTCTTC.

The chain has TRBV19 and TRBJ2-2; D might be TRBD2 (6 bases). Germline V gives CDR1 LNHDA, CDR2 SQIVND (reference sequence). The CDR3 loop spans 15 amino acids. Trimming pared 5 bases from V and 6 bases from J, leaving 16 bases between. The CDR3 spells CASSALAVGPGELFF. The CDR3 DNA reads as TGTGCCAGTAGTGCCTTAGCGGTAGGCCCCGGGGAGCTGTTTTTT.

The chain has TRBV11-2 and TRBJ1-5; D might be TRBD1 (5 bases). The CDR3 runs 16 residues. Germline V gives CDR1 SGHAT, CDR2 FQNNGV. The V end was cut by 3 bases, the J end by 0 bases, with 12 bases between. DNA for the CDR3: TGTGCCAGCAGCTTCGACAGCACTTATAGCAATCAGCCCCAGCATTTT. Its protein is CASSFDSTYSNQPQHF.

The rearrangement links TRBV18 to TRBJ2-7; D is perhaps TRBD1 (5 bases). Trimming shortened V by 4 bases and J by 3 bases, and 13 bases separated the two germline ends. Germline V gene lookup returns CDR1 KGHSH and CDR2 LQKENI. CDR3 size: 14 residues. The CDR3 region is CASSLRQTVYEQYF. The CDR3 bases are TGTGCCAGCTCACTAAGACAGACTGTCTACGAGCAGTACTTC.

This clone was detected once. The V and J genes are TRBV4-2 and TRBJ1-1; D is unresolved. The ends were cut back, 1 base at V and 4 bases at J, with 10 bases in the middle. The CDR3 runs to 14 residues. The germline V gene has CDR1 LGHNA and CDR2 YNFKEQ. CDR3 in DNA: TGTGCCAGCAGCCAAGGTGGCAGAATCACTGAAGCTTTCTTT. It translates to CASSQGGRITEAFF.

This chain connects TRBV9 to TRBJ2-3; tentative D call: TRBD1 (6 bases). The CDR3 contains 16 residues. The V end was cut by 3 bases, the J end by 2 bases, with 16 bases between. Germline CDR1 and CDR2: SGDLS and YYNGEE. The CDR3 sequence: CASSEGQSDVTDTQYF. CDR3 bases: TGTGCCAGCAGCGAGGGACAAAGCGATGTCACAGATACGCAGTATTTT.

This chain links TRBV6-5 with TRBJ1-2; TRBD1 matches at 7 bases. The CDR3 is 12 residues long. The germline CDR1 and CDR2 sequences are MNHEY and SVGAGI. With V trimmed by 6 bases and J by 4 bases, 2 bases remained unmatched. The CDR3 bases are TGTGCCAGCAGGCGACAGGGCTATGGCTACACCTTC. It yields the protein CASRRQGYGYTF.

The CDR3 protein is CASSLLHLDSFTYEQYF. The CDR3 DNA follows: TGTGCCAGCAGCTTACTGCACCTAGACAGTTTTACCTACGAGCAGTACTTC. This chain links TRBV7-9 with TRBJ2-7, with D maybe TRBD1 (5 bases). Germline CDR1 reads SEHNR; CDR2 reads FQNEAQ (reference sequence). CDR3 length equals 17 residues. V gave up 2 bases and J gave up 2 bases, with 19 bases separating them. Complete variable domain (other parts from reference TRBV7-9 and TRBJ2-7): DTGVSQNPRHKITKRGQNVTFRCDPISEHNRLYWYRQTLGQGPEFLTYFQNEAQLEKSRLLSDRFSAERPKGSFSTLEIQRTEQGDSAMYLCASSLLHLDSFTYEQYFGPGTRLTVT.

The chain employs TRBV5-4 and TRBJ1-6; D might be TRBD1 (5 bases). V lost 0 bases, J lost 0 bases, and 7 bases lay in between. The CDR3 is 16 residues long. Per the germline V gene, CDR1 is SGHNT and CDR2 is YYREEE (reference sequence). For the CDR3, the DNA is TGTGCCAGCAGCTTGGGGGGCAGCTCCTATAATTCACCCCTCCACTTT. This sequence encodes CASSLGGSSYNSPLHF.